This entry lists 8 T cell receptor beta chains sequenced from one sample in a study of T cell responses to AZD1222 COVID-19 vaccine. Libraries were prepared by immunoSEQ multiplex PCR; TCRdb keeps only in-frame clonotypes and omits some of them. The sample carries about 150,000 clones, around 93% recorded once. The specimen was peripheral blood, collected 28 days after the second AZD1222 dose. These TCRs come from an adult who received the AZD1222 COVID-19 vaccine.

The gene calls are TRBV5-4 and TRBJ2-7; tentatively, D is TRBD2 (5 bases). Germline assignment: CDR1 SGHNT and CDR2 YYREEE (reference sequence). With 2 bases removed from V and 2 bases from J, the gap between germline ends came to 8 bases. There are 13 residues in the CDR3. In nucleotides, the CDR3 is TGTGCCAGCAGCTTCGGGGTTGCCTACGAGCAGTACTTC. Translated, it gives CASSFGVAYEQYF.

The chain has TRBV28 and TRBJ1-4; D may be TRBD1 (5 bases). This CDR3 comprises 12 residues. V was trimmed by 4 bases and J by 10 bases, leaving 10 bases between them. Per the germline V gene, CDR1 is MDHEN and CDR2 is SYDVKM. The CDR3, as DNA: TGTGCCAGCAGTTCTACGGGGGGAAAACTGTTTTTT. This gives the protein CASSSTGGKLFF.

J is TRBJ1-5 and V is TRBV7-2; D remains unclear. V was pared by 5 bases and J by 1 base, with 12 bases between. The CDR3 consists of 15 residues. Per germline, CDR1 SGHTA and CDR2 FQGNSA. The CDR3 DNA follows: TGTGCCAGCAGCCCAGAGACCTTAAGCAATCAGCCCCAGCATTTT. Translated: CASSPETLSNQPQHF.

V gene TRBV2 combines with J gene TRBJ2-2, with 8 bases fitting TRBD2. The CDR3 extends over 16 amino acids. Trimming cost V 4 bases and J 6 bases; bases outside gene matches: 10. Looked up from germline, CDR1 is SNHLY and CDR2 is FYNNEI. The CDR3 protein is CASSAGGALVAGELFF. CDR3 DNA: TGTGCCAGCAGTGCGGGAGGGGCCTTGGTCGCCGGGGAGCTGTTTTTT. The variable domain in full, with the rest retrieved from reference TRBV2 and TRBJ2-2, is EPEVTQTPSHQVTQMGQEVILRCVPISNHLYFYWYRQILGQKVEFLVSFYNNEISEKSEIFDDQFSVERPDGSNFTLKIRSTKLEDSAMYFCASSAGGALVAGELFFGEGSRLTVL.

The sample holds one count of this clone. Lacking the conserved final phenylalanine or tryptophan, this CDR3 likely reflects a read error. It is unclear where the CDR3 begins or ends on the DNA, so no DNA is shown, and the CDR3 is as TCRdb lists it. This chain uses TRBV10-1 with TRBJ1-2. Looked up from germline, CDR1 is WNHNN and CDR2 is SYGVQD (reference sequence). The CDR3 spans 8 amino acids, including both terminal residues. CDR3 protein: CASRSGPL.

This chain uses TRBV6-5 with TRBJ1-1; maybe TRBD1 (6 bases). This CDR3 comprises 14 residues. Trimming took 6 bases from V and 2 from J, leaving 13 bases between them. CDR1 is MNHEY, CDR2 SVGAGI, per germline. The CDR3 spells CASSPQGLNTEAFF. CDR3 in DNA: TGTGCCAGCAGCCCACAGGGCCTTAACACTGAAGCTTTCTTT.

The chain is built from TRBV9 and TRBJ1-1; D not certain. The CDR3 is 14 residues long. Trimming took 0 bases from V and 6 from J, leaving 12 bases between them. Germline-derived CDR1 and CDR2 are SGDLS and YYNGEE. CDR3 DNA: TGTGCCAGCAGCGTAGGTCGGAGTGAGGCTGAAGCTTTCTTT. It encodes CASSVGRSEAEAFF.

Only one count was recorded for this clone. CDR3 nucleotides: TGCGCCAGCAGCCCAGGAGAGGGCAGGCTCTATGGCTACACCTTC. Its protein is CASSPGEGRLYGYTF. The chain has TRBV4-1 and TRBJ1-2; D is ambiguous. This CDR3 contains 15 residues. V was cut by 4 bases and J by 4 bases, with 16 bases left in between. The germline V gene encodes CDR1 MGHRA and CDR2 YSYEKL.